This TCR beta chain stems from a study of persistence of HIV-infected CD4 T cells. Cells were stimulated nonspecifically with anti-CD3/anti-CD28 magnetic beads. Responding CD4+ T cells were sorted by upregulation of both CD40 ligand and CD69. To note about this clone: Its antigen is unknown.

Study-wide findings and caveats: Antigen-responding cells were enriched for degenerate expanded CDR3beta sequences.

Sequencing used immunoSEQ version 4 in survey mode. Only in-frame clones appear in the TCRdb table, and some are missing; sequencing was by immunoSEQ multiplex PCR. The sample lists about 43,000 clones, 70% to 90% seen once, with just over 1% in the top ten. This sequence was found in an adult man with HIV who was CMV-seropositive. Material: CD4+ T cells sorted from PBMCs after approximately 20-hour stimulation, obtained from a patient who received antiretroviral therapy.

CDR3 sequence reads: CASGLVRGTQGLFF. The CDR3 DNA is TGTGCTAGTGGTTTGGTACGGGGGACCCAAGGGCTGTTTTTT. V and J are TRBV12-5 and TRBJ2-2, with a weak D call TRBD2 (6 bases). Trimming shortened V by 0 bases and J by 13 bases, and 15 bases separated the two germline ends. Germline assignment: CDR1 LGHNT and CDR2 FRNRAP. The CDR3 is 14 residues long.